This entry lists 7 T cell receptor beta chains sequenced from one sample in a study of CD8+ T cells in alopecia areata. RNA extraction and reverse transcription yielded cDNA as sequencing template. The repertoire was sequenced with immunoSEQ multiplex PCR; TCRdb's copy has only in-frame clones and lacks some. Recorded here are some 6,000 clones, none singletons. A panel of CD4, CD8alpha, NKG2D, NKG2ACE and other markers served to sort pooled cutaneous lymph node cells. Sequencing was performed on CD8+ T cells sorted from a lymph node. These receptors were collected from a C3H/HeJ mouse with alopecia areata. The MHC haplotype of the strain is H2-k.

This clone ranks as medium-sized. All gene names here are mouse names. Coverage ceases 4 residues before the CDR3 finishes, and the germline J gene fills in the end. J is TRBJ1-2 and V is TRBV12-2; 10 nucleotides line up with TRBD1. Per germline, CDR1 SGHLS and CDR2 HYDKME. Trimming took 0 bases from V and 3 from J; bases not matched to a gene: 3. The CDR3 extends over 15 amino acids. The sequenced CDR3 bases are TGTGCCAGCTCTCTCCTGGACAGGGGGGACTCC. It codes for CASSLLDRGDS. The whole CDR3 region reads CASSLLDRGDSDYTF.

This clone was detected a few times. Gene names denote mouse genes. The read is 4 residues too short to cover the CDR3 end, so that end is filled in from the germline J gene. This sequence joins TRBV19 and TRBJ2-5; the match to TRBD2 covers 7 bases. Unmatched junction bases numbered 4, after V lost 0 bases and J lost 0 bases. Germline CDR1 is FNHDT and CDR2 is SITEND (reference sequence). The CDR3 covers 16 residues. The CDR3 here is CASSIGLGVNQDTQYF. The CDR3 bases that were read are TGTGCCAGCAGTATAGGGCTGGGGGTTAACCAAGAC.

This clone was seen ten or more times. Gene names are mouse gene names. The read is 4 residues too short to cover the CDR3 end, so that end is filled in from the germline J gene. The J gene is TRBJ1-1, the V gene TRBV1, with TRBD1 identical over 7 bases. Germline CDR1 and CDR2: NSQYPW and LRSPGD (reference sequence). V was clipped by 5 bases and J by 0 bases; unmatched bases: 6. The CDR3 spans 15 residues. The CDR3 spells CTCSTRQGANTEVFF. The CDR3 DNA, read in part, is TGCACCTGCAGTACTCGACAGGGAGCAAACACA. Full variable domain (missing parts from reference TRBV1 and TRBJ1-1): VTLLEQNPRWRLVPRGQAVNLRCILKNSQYPWMSWYQQDLQKQLQWLFTLRSPGDKEVKSLPGADYLATRVTDTELRLQVANMSQGRTLYCTCSTRQGANTEVFFGKGTRLTVV.

At least ten counts were recorded for this clone. Germline and genes here are mouse. The CDR3 sequence: CASGGTGETYEQYF. Incomplete CDR3 DNA: TGTGCCAGCGGTGGGACAGGGGAGACCTAT. The V gene is TRBV13-2, the J gene TRBJ2-7, with 9 bases matching TRBD1. The CDR3 extends 4 residues past the end of the read, so its final part is completed from the germline J gene. This CDR3 spans 14 amino acids. Unmatched junction bases numbered 3, after V lost 3 bases and J lost 2 bases. Looked up from germline, CDR1 is NNHNN and CDR2 is SYGAGS (reference sequence).

This clone showed up many times. The gene names given are mouse names. With the read ending 4 residues before the CDR3 end, the germline J gene is used to fill in that end. The chain carries TRBV19 and TRBJ2-2; possibly TRBD1 for D (5 bases). Looked up from germline, CDR1 is FNHDT and CDR2 is SITEND (reference sequence). The CDR3 sequence is 13 residues long. The V gene lost 3 bases and the J gene lost 4 bases, with 7 bases spanning the gap. The CDR3 here is CASSNQGTGQLYF. CDR3 DNA, as far as it was read: TGTGCCAGCAGTAACCAGGGCACCGGG.

This clone was seen only a few times. Each gene name is a mouse one. The read ends 4 residues early relative to the CDR3; the germline J gene fills the gap. This sample also contains other DNA sequences that code for the same CDR3. The V and J genes are TRBV13-3 and TRBJ2-4; no clear D gene. The V end lost 0 bases, the J end lost 0 bases, and 5 bases lay between the germline ends. The CDR3 consists of 14 residues. Germline V CDR1 and CDR2: NNHDY, SYVADS. CDR3 residues: CASSDALSQNTLYF. The DNA read from the CDR3 is TGTGCCAGCAGTGATGCCCTGAGTCAAAAC. The whole variable domain, filled in from reference TRBV13-3 and TRBJ2-4, reads EAAVTQSPRSKVAVTGGKVTLSCHQTNNHDYMYWYRQDTGHGLRLIHYSYVADSTEKGDIPDGYKASRPSQENFSLILELASLSQTAVYFCASSDALSQNTLYFGAGTRLSVL.

Comments on this clone: The listed genes are named as in mouse. Coverage ceases 3 residues before the CDR3 finishes, and the germline J gene fills in the end. The chain links TRBV13-1 to TRBJ1-6, with D unresolved. TRBJ1-6 carries the ORF label, with uncertain function. The germline gives CDR1 NSHNY, CDR2 SYGAGN. This CDR3 contains 13 residues. V dropped 5 bases and J dropped 3 bases, with 6 bases sitting between them. CDR3 region: CASSQHYNSPLYF. The CDR3 bases that were read are TGTGCCAGCAGCCAACACTATAATTCGCCC.